One sample yielded the 6 T cell receptor beta chains listed below, sequenced in a study of regulatory T cells in long-lasting Graves disease. Noted time point: newly diagnosed GD, antithyroid drugs for less than 3 months. TCR sequences were obtained from RNA taken from PBMCs. Building the TCR beta libraries relied on iRepertoire HTBI primers, and CDR3 regions underwent Arm-PCR. Each CDR3 protein gets one entry after TCRdb re-called the multiplex PCR reads with MiXCR. The top ten clones hold approximately 9% of a sample with approximately 540,000 distinct CDR3 sequences, around 12% of them seen once. These data were also reused for a study on T cells in Graves' hyperthyroidism and ophthalmopathy.

Sequences were derived from peripheral blood mononuclear cells (PBMCs), sampled at new diagnosis, from a patient treated with antithyroid drugs. These receptor sequences come from a woman younger than 45 with Graves disease.

V gene TRBV11-2 combines with J gene TRBJ2-1; D remains unclear. The V gene's germline CDR1 is SGHAT and CDR2 FQNNGV. V was clipped by 3 bases and J by 9 bases, with 12 bases between them. The CDR3 has 13 residues. CDR3 in amino acids: CASSFLKLGEQFF. The DNA of the CDR3 is TGTGCCAGCAGCTTTCTGAAGCTTGGTGAGCAGTTCTTC.

This clonotype has a handful of counts. The CDR3 protein is CASSLSDRGTLRGAQYF. The CDR3 DNA reads TGCGCCAGCAGCTTGTCGGACCGTGGGACACTGAGGGGGGCCCAGTACTTC. This rearrangement joins TRBV5-1 to TRBJ2-3; possibly TRBD1 or TRBD2 for D (6 bases each). The J call is in doubt because the DNA end fits TRBJ2-5 better. CDR1 is SGHRS, CDR2 YFSETQ, per germline. This CDR3 has 17 amino acids.

This clonotype was counted between two and nine times. The gene calls are TRBV19 and TRBJ2-1; no firm D call. CDR3 length: 13 amino acids. In germline, CDR1 is LNHDA, CDR2 SQIVND (reference sequence). Trimming pared 0 bases from V and 12 bases from J, leaving 12 bases between. The CDR3 region has the DNA TGTGCCAGTAGTATAGATCGTGGATCGGGGCAGTTCTTC. Translation: CASSIDRGSGQFF.

A few counts support this clonotype. The chain is built from TRBV5-1 and TRBJ2-1; the match to TRBD2 covers 8 bases. Unmatched junction bases numbered 8, after V lost 4 bases and J lost 5 bases. The CDR3 totals 15 residues. Germline V gene sequence: CDR1 SGHRS, CDR2 YFSETQ. CDR3 coding DNA: TGCGCCAGCAGCCCGACTAGCGAAGCCAACAATGAGCAGTTCTTC. It codes for CASSPTSEANNEQFF.

As DNA, the CDR3 is TGTGCCAGCAGCCCCCGACTTGGCGGGAGCATCTCCTACGAGCAGTACTTC. This sequence encodes CASSPRLGGSISYEQYF. V usage is TRBV7-2 and J usage is TRBJ2-7, with 7 bases fitting TRBD2. The germline V gene encodes CDR1 SGHTA and CDR2 FQGNSA. With 5 bases clipped from V and 0 bases from J, the junction kept 13 bases outside the gene matches. This CDR3 region has 17 residues.

This clonotype was observed many times. V usage is TRBV20-1 and J usage is TRBJ1-2; D is ambiguous. The CDR3 totals 15 residues. Germline V lookup: CDR1 DFQATT, CDR2 SNEGSKA (reference sequence). V lost 3 bases to trimming and J lost 5 bases, with 19 bases between them. The CDR3 sequence: CSASSSRAESYGYTF. Written as DNA, the CDR3 is TGCAGTGCTAGTTCCTCGCGCGCGGAATCGTATGGCTACACCTTC.